This passage covers 13 T cell receptor beta chains from one sample sequenced in a study of shared clonotypes between healthy human individuals. Measured with immunoSEQ multiplex PCR; TCRdb has only the in-frame clones, and not every one. The sample includes 170,000 or so clones, 65% to 80% seen only once; the top ten take less than 11%. Sequencing input: memory CD4+ T cells sorted from blood. The subset denotes: CD45RA-negative fraction. The origin of the receptors is a man between 25 and 39 years old in good health.

The rearrangement uses TRBV14 and TRBJ2-5; D call uncertain. Trimming stripped 6 bases from V and 1 base from J, with 9 bases between. Germline loops: CDR1 SGHDN, CDR2 FVKESK. The CDR3 is 13 residues long. The CDR3 DNA reads TGTGCCAGCAGTTTTCTAGTCCAAGAGACCCAGTACTTC. This codes for CASSFLVQETQYF.

The rearrangement uses TRBV15 and TRBJ2-3, with D uncertain. The CDR3 runs 18 residues. CDR1 and CDR2 from the germline V gene are LNHNV and YYDKDF (reference sequence). The V end was cut by 4 bases, the J end by 4 bases, with 24 bases between. CDR3 DNA sequence: TGTGCCACCAGCATTGGGGAAGGTCTAGAAGGTGGCCCAGATACGCAGTATTTT. Amino acid sequence: CATSIGEGLEGGPDTQYF.

The chain combines TRBV7-3 with TRBJ2-1, with TRBD1 matching over 9 bases. Trimming at V came to 0 bases and at J to 5 bases, leaving 2 bases not matched to a gene. The CDR3 covers 15 residues. Germline V gives CDR1 SGHTA, CDR2 FQGTGA. Written as DNA, the CDR3 is TGTGCCAGCAGCTTAACTGGACAGGGGAACAATGAGCAGTTCTTC. It is translated as CASSLTGQGNNEQFF.

J is TRBJ2-3 and V is TRBV9, with TRBD1 matching 8 bases. This CDR3 is 16 amino acids long. Germline assignment: CDR1 SGDLS and CDR2 YYNGEE. The J segment lost 0 bases and the V segment lost 1 base, leaving 4 bases of the junction unmatched. The CDR3: CASSVTGQGSTDTQYF. The CDR3 DNA is TGTGCCAGCAGCGTAACTGGACAGGGCAGCACAGATACGCAGTATTTT. Full variable domain (missing parts from reference TRBV9 and TRBJ2-3): DSGVTQTPKHLITATGQRVTLRCSPRSGDLSVYWYQQSLDQGLQFLIQYYNGEERAKGNILERFSAQQFPDLHSELNLSSLELGDSALYFCASSVTGQGSTDTQYFGPGTRLTVL.

The chain carries TRBV23-1 and TRBJ2-1; TRBD2 matches 8 bases. TRBV23-1 is flagged as an ORF with uncertain function. CDR3 size: 14 residues. V dropped 3 bases and J dropped 9; count of bases not matched to a gene: 7. The CDR3 protein is CASSQNGRASEQFF. CDR3 nucleotides: TGCGCCAGCAGTCAGAACGGGAGGGCCTCTGAGCAGTTCTTC.

The V call is TRBV5-1, the J call TRBJ2-2; 10 bases align to TRBD2. Germline values: CDR1 SGHRS, CDR2 YFSETQ. The CDR3 has 16 residues. Unmatched junction bases numbered 5, after V lost 0 bases and J lost 6 bases. CDR3 amino acids: CASSLVLAGGAGELFF. Here the CDR3 DNA reads TGCGCCAGCAGCTTGGTATTAGCGGGAGGTGCCGGGGAGCTGTTTTTT.

The rearrangement links TRBV6-1 to TRBJ1-5, with D unresolved. CDR1 and CDR2 from the germline V gene are MNHNS and SASEGT. V was trimmed by 7 bases and J by 3 bases, leaving 16 bases between them. The CDR3 is 15 amino acids. Here the CDR3 reads CASNSNSRPNQPQHF. The CDR3 DNA reads as TGTGCCAGCAATTCCAACTCCCGCCCCAATCAGCCCCAGCATTTT.

V usage is TRBV7-2 and J usage is TRBJ1-2, with D perhaps TRBD1 (5 bases). The ends were cut back, 5 bases at V and 5 bases at J, with 12 bases in the middle. The CDR3 runs 13 residues. Germline CDR1 is SGHTA and CDR2 is FQGNSA. CDR3 residues: CASSPTEAYGYTF. As DNA, the CDR3 is TGTGCCAGCAGCCCGACAGAAGCTTATGGCTACACCTTC.

This clone came up a few times. The rearrangement uses TRBV6-5 and TRBJ2-3; 10 bases match TRBD2. V gave up 5 bases and J gave up 4 bases; unmatched junction bases: 3. This CDR3 is built from 14 residues. The V gene's germline CDR1 is MNHEY and CDR2 SVGAGI. The CDR3 nucleotides read TGTGCCAGCAGTCTCGGACTAGCGGCAGATACGCAGTATTTT. Translation: CASSLGLAADTQYF.

The gene calls are TRBV10-3 and TRBJ1-5; 7 positions match TRBD1. The V segment lost 10 bases and the J segment 5 bases; nucleotides outside the gene matches: 8. This CDR3 comprises 13 residues. In germline, CDR1 is ENHRY, CDR2 SYGVKD. The CDR3 spells CASAGTADQPQHF. CDR3 nucleotide sequence: TGTGCCAGCGCAGGGACAGCTGATCAGCCCCAGCATTTT.

This clone was counted many times. The chain is built from TRBV12-5 and TRBJ1-2; D ambiguous. The CDR3 covers 15 residues. Germline V gene data show CDR1 as LGHNT and CDR2 as FRNRAP. CDR3 DNA sequence: TGTGTTCCTTCCCGCGGAGCATCATTTAACTATGGCTACACCTTC. Its protein product is CVPSRGASFNYGYTF.

V usage is TRBV7-9 and J usage is TRBJ2-7, with 7 bases fitting TRBD2. Germline CDR1 and CDR2: SEHNR and FQNEAQ (reference sequence). After removal of 1 base from V and 4 bases from J, the junction contained 10 bases not matched to a gene. There are 16 residues in the CDR3. As DNA, the CDR3 is TGTGCCAGCAGCTTAGTTTCAGCAGGCGGGAGTTACGAGCAGTACTTC. Amino acids: CASSLVSAGGSYEQYF.

V gene TRBV18 combines with J gene TRBJ1-1, with TRBD1 as a possible D gene (6 bases). Germline V CDR1 and CDR2: KGHSH, LQKENI. V was shortened by 2 bases and J by 10 bases, with 14 bases between the two germline ends. The CDR3 totals 13 residues. CDR3 DNA sequence: TGTGCCAGCTCACCATTACAGGGTCCTGGAGCTTTCTTT. Translated, it gives CASSPLQGPGAFF.